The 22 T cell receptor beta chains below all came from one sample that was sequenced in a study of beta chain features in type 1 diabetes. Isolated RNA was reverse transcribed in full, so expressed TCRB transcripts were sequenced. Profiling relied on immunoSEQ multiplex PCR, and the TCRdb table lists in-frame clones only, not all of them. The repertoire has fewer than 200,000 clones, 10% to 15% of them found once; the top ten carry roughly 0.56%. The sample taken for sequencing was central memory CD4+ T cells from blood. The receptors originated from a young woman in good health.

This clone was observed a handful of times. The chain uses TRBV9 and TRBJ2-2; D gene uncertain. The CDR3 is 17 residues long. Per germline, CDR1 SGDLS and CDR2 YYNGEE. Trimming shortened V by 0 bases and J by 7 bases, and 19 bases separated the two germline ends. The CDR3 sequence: CASSVVKFTVNGGELFF. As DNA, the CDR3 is TGTGCCAGCAGCGTAGTCAAGTTCACGGTTAATGGCGGGGAGCTGTTTTTT.

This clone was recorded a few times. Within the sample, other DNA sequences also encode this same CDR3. The CDR3: CASISAGNTIYF. For the CDR3, the DNA is TGTGCCAGCATCAGCGCTGGAAACACCATATATTTT. The rearrangement links TRBV27 to TRBJ1-3; D gene unclear. V dropped 7 bases and J dropped 2 bases, with 6 bases sitting between them. The CDR3 runs to 12 residues. Germline CDR1 MNHEY, CDR2 SMNVEV (reference sequence).

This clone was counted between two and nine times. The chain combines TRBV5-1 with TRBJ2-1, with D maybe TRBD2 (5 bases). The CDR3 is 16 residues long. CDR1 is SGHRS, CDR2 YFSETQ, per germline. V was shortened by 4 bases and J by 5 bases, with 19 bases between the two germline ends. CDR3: CASSPLEASRNNEQFF. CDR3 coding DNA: TGCGCCAGCAGCCCGTTGGAGGCTAGCAGGAACAATGAGCAGTTCTTC.

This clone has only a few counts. The CDR3 DNA follows: TGTGCCAGCAGCCCCCTTCGACAGGGGAGATCCTATAATTCACCCCTCCACTTT. Translation gives CASSPLRQGRSYNSPLHF. The chain carries TRBV14 and TRBJ1-6, with TRBD1 matching over 8 bases. This CDR3 contains 18 residues. The germline V gene encodes CDR1 SGHDN and CDR2 FVKESK. The J segment lost 1 base and the V segment lost 4 bases, leaving 9 bases of the junction unmatched. Full variable domain (rest looked up from reference TRBV14 and TRBJ1-6): EAGVTQFPSHSVIEKGQTVTLRCDPISGHDNLYWYRRVMGKEIKFLLHFVKESKQDESGMPNNRFLAERTGGTYSTLKVQPAELEDSGVYFCASSPLRQGRSYNSPLHFGNGTRLTVT.

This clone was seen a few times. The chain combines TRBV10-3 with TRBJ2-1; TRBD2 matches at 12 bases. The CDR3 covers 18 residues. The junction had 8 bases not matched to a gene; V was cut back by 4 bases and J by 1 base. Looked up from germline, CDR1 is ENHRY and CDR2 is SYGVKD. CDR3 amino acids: CAISAGRLAGVSYNEQFF. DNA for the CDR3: TGTGCCATCAGTGCCGGCCGACTAGCGGGAGTGTCCTACAATGAGCAGTTCTTC.

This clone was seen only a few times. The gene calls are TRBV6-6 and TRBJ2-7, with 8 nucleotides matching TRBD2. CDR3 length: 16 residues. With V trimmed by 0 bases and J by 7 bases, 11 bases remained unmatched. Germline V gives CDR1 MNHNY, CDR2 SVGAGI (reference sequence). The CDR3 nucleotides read TGTGCCAGCAGTTACTCGACTCGGGGGGGCTTAGGTGAGCAGTACTTC. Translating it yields CASSYSTRGGLGEQYF.

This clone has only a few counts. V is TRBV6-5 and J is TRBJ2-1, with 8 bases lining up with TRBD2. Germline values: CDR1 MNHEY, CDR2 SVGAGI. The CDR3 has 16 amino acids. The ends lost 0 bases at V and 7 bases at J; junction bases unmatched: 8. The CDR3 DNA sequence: TGTGCCAGCAGTTACTCGATGAGCGGGAGACCGAATGAGCAGTTCTTC. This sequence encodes CASSYSMSGRPNEQFF.

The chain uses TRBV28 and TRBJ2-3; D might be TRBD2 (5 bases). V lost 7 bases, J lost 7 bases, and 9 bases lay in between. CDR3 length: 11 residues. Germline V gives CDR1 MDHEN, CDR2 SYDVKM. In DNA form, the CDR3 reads TGTGCCAGCACTCCGGGGAATACGCAGTATTTT. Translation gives CASTPGNTQYF. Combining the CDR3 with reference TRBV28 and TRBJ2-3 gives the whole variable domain DVKVTQSSRYLVKRTGEKVFLECVQDMDHENMFWYRQDPGLGLRLIYFSYDVKMKEKGDIPEGYSVSREKKERFSLILESASTNQTSMYLCASTPGNTQYFGPGTRLTVL.

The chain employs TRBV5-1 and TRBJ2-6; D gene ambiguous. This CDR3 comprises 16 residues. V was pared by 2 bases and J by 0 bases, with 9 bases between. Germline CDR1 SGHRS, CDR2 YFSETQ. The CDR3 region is CASSFLPSSGANVLTF. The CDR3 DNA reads TGCGCCAGCAGCTTTCTGCCTAGCTCTGGGGCCAACGTCCTGACTTTC.

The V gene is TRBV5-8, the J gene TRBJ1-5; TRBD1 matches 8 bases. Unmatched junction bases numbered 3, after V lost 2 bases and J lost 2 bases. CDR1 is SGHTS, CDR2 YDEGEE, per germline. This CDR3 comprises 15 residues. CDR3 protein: CASSFGQGRNQPQHF. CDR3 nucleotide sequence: TGTGCCAGCAGCTTCGGACAGGGTCGCAATCAGCCCCAGCATTTT.

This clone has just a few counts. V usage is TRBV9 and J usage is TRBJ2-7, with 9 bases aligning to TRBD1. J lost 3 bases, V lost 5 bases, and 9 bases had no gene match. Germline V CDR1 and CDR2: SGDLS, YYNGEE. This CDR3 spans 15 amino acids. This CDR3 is CASRGRQGDLYEQYF. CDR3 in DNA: TGTGCCAGCAGGGGCCGACAGGGGGACCTCTACGAGCAGTACTTC.

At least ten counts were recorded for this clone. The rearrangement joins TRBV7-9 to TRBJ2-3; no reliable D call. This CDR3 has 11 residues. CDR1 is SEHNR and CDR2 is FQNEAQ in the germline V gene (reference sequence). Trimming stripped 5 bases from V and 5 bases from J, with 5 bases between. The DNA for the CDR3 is TGTGCCAGCAGCCCCTTAGATACGCAGTATTTT. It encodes CASSPLDTQYF. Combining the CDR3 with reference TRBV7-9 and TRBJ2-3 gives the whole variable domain DTGVSQNPRHKITKRGQNVTFRCDPISEHNRLYWYRQTLGQGPEFLTYFQNEAQLEKSRLLSDRFSAERPKGSFSTLEIQRTEQGDSAMYLCASSPLDTQYFGPGTRLTVL.

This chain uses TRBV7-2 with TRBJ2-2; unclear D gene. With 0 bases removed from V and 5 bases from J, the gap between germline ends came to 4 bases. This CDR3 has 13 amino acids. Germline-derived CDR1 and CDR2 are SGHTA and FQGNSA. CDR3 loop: CASSLALTGELFF. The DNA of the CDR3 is TGTGCCAGCAGCTTAGCCCTTACCGGGGAGCTGTTTTTT.

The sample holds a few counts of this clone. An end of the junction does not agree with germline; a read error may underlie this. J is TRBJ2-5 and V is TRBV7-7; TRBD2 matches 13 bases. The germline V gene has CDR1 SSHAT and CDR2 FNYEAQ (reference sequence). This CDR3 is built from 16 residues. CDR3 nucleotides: TGTGCTAGCAGCCCTCGACTAGCGGGAGGTCGAGAGACCCAGTACTTC. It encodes CASSPRLAGGRETQYF.

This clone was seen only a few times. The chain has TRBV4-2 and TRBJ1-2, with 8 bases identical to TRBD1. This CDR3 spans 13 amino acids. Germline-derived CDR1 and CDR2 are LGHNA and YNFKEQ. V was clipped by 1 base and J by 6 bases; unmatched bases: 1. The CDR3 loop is CASSQGQGNGYTF. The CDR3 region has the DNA TGTGCCAGCAGCCAAGGACAGGGGAATGGCTACACCTTC.

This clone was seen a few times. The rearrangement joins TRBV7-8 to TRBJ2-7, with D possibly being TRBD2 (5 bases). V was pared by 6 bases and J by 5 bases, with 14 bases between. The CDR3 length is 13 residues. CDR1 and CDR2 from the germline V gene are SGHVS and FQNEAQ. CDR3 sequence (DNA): TGTGCCAGCAGACTTCGGGGTTGGGACGAGCAGTACTTC. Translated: CASRLRGWDEQYF.

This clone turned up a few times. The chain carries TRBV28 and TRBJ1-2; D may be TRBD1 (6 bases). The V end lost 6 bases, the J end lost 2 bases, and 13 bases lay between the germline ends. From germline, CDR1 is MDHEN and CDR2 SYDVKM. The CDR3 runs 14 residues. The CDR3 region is CASRAGQLNYGYTF. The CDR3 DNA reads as TGTGCCAGCAGGGCAGGACAGTTAAACTATGGCTACACCTTC.

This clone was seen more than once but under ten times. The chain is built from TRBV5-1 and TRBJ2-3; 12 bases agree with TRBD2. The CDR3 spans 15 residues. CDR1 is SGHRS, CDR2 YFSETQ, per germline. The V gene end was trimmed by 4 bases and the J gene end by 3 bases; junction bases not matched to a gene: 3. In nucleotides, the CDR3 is TGCGCCAGCAGCCCTAGCGGGAGGGGTACAGATACGCAGTATTTT. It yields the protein CASSPSGRGTDTQYF.

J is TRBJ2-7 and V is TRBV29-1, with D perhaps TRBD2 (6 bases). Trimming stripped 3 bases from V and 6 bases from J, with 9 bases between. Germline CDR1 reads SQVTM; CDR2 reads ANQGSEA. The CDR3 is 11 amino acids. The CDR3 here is CSVDRGAEQYF. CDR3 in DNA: TGCAGCGTTGATCGCGGGGCCGAGCAGTACTTC.

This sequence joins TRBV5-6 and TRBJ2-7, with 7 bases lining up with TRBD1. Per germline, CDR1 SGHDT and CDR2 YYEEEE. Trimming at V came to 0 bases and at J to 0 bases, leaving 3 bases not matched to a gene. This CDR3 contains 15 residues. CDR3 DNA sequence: TGTGCCAGCAGCTTGGGGGACAGAAGCTCCTACGAGCAGTACTTC. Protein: CASSLGDRSSYEQYF.

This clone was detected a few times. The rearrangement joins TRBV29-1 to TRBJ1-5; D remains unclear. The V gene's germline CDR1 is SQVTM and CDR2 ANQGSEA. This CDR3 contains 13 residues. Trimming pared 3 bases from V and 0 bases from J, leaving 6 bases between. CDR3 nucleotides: TGCAGCGTTGAGGGCAATAGCAATCAGCCCCAGCATTTT. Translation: CSVEGNSNQPQHF.

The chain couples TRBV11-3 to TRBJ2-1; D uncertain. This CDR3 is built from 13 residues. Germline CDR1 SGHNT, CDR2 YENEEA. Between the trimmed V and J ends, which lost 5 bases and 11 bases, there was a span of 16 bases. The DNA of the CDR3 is TGTGCCAGCAGCCTTGGGCTAACCACCAAGCAGTTCTTC. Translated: CASSLGLTTKQFF. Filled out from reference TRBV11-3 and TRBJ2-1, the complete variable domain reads EAGVVQSPRYKIIEKKQPVAFWCNPISGHNTLYWYLQNLGQGPELLIRYENEEAVDDSQLPKDRFSAERLKGVDSTLKIQPAELGDSAVYLCASSLGLTTKQFFGPGTRLTVL.